The 25 T cell receptor beta chains listed next were all sequenced from one sample in a study of read filtering for tumor transcriptome and immune sequencing. From roughly 0.4 ug of RNA, a library with molecular barcoded alpha/delta and beta/gamma adaptors was made. Using its own MiXCR run on the reads, TCRdb lists one record per CDR3 protein. The sample yields about 24,000 distinct CDR3 sequences, 22% seen once. Specimen: a population of CD138-negative cells sorted from bone marrow. All receptors derive from a donor aged 40 or older with multiple myeloma.

A word on this clonotype: This clone may be a read error of a much larger clone one base away. Likely a read error: the CDR3 ends without its conserved phenylalanine or tryptophan. The chain is built from TRBV2 and TRBJ2-1; D is unclear. V lost 6 bases and J 4 bases, leaving 10 bases between the germline ends. CDR3 length: 13 residues. Germline V gives CDR1 SNHLY, CDR2 FYNNEI. CDR3 in DNA: TGTGCCAGCAGGACACATTCTTACAATGAGCAGTTCCTC. Translated: CASRTHSYNEQFL.

This clonotype showed up just a few times. The chain links TRBV7-9 to TRBJ2-1; 8 bases agree with TRBD2. The CDR3 is 17 amino acids. J gave up 0 bases and V 2 bases, and 6 bases lay outside the gene matches. Germline V gene sequence: CDR1 SEHNR, CDR2 FQNEAQ (reference sequence). CDR3 nucleotide sequence: TGTGCCAGCAGCTTATTAGCGGGGCCGAGCTCCTACAATGAGCAGTTCTTC. It codes for CASSLLAGPSSYNEQFF.

J is TRBJ1-3 and V is TRBV29-1; D unresolved. The CDR3 contains 13 residues. Looked up from germline, CDR1 is SQVTM and CDR2 is ANQGSEA. V was pared by 2 bases and J by 0 bases, with 5 bases between. CDR3 bases: TGCAGCGTTGAACCGACCTCTGGAAACACCATATATTTT. Translation gives CSVEPTSGNTIYF.

Turning to this clonotype: Just one base apart from a much larger clone, this may be a read error. The chain uses TRBV5-1 and TRBJ1-1; maybe TRBD1 (5 bases). The CDR3 consists of 16 residues. Germline V gene sequence: CDR1 SGHRS, CDR2 YFSETQ. With 4 bases removed from V and 6 bases from J, the gap between germline ends came to 22 bases. The CDR3 protein is CASSPDGGGLRAEAFF. CDR3 bases: TGCGCCAGCAGCCCCGATGGCGGGGGGTTGAGGGCTGAAGCTTTCTTT.

On this clonotype itself: Given a much more abundant clone one base away, this may be a read error. The chain is built from TRBV6-1 and TRBJ2-3, with a weak D call TRBD1 (5 bases). Germline V gene sequence: CDR1 MNHNS, CDR2 SASEGT. The CDR3 covers 13 residues. CDR3: CASSPQGSDTRYF. DNA of the CDR3: TGTGCCAGCAGCCCCCAGGGATCAGATACGCGGTATTTT.

In regard to this clonotype: A far more abundant clone sits one base away, making this likely a read error. V usage is TRBV12-3 or TRBV12-4 and J usage is TRBJ2-5; perhaps D is TRBD1 or TRBD2 (7 bases each). The V end lost 6 bases, the J end lost 9 bases, and 17 bases lay between the germline ends. The CDR3 extends over 13 amino acids. CDR3 residues: CASSRTGREAQYF. CDR3 in DNA: TGTGCCAGCAGCAGGACAGGCCGGGAGGCCCAGTACTTC.

This clonotype was counted many times. The rearrangement joins TRBV18 to TRBJ2-7, with TRBD1 matching over 9 bases. This CDR3 contains 15 residues. V lost 3 bases and J lost 4; bases outside the gene matches: 7. Germline values: CDR1 KGHSH, CDR2 LQKENI. Here the CDR3 reads CASSPSPDRGYEQYF. The CDR3 DNA is TGTGCCAGCTCACCCTCCCCGGACAGGGGTTACGAGCAGTACTTC.

This clonotype was counted ten times or more. The J gene is TRBJ2-3, the V gene TRBV7-2; the D gene is possibly TRBD2 (5 bases). The CDR3 consists of 12 residues. V was trimmed by 5 bases and J by 6 bases, leaving 9 bases between them. CDR1 and CDR2 (germline): SGHTA, FQGNSA. The CDR3 coding sequence is TGTGCCAGCAGCCGAGTAGCGGATACGCAGTATTTT. Its protein product is CASSRVADTQYF.

This clonotype was seen ten or more times. The chain links TRBV7-6 to TRBJ2-2; D call uncertain. This CDR3 comprises 12 residues. V was shortened by 6 bases and J by 7 bases, with 9 bases between the two germline ends. Germline CDR1 and CDR2: SGHVS and FNYEAQ. In nucleotides, the CDR3 is TGTGCCAGCAGTCTCGGCTTCGGGGAGCTGTTTTTT. It codes for CASSLGFGELFF.

This clonotype was detected only a few times. The genes are TRBV2 and TRBJ2-2; D is ambiguous. This CDR3 comprises 11 residues. Trimming shortened V by 10 bases and J by 8 bases, and 11 bases separated the two germline ends. CDR1 SNHLY and CDR2 FYNNEI come from the germline V gene. CDR3 protein: CAKKDIGELFF. The CDR3 bases are TGTGCCAAGAAGGATATTGGGGAGCTGTTTTTT. Full variable domain (rest looked up from reference TRBV2 and TRBJ2-2): EPEVTQTPSHQVTQMGQEVILRCVPISNHLYFYWYRQILGQKVEFLVSFYNNEISEKSEIFDDQFSVERPDGSNFTLKIRSTKLEDSAMYFCAKKDIGELFFGEGSRLTVL.

The table lists this clonotype with many counts. The rearrangement uses TRBV6-5 and TRBJ1-4, with TRBD1 matching over 7 bases. The germline V gene has CDR1 MNHEY and CDR2 SVGAGI. The length of the CDR3 is 14 residues. The ends lost 7 bases at V and 8 bases at J; junction bases unmatched: 10. CDR3 loop: CASMRQGVREKLFF. The CDR3, as DNA: TGTGCCAGCATGCGACAGGGTGTTAGGGAAAAACTGTTTTTT.

In its sample, this clonotype was seen many times. The chain links TRBV7-9 to TRBJ2-3; D is possibly TRBD1 (6 bases). CDR1 is SEHNR and CDR2 is FQNEAQ in the germline V gene (reference sequence). V shed 5 bases and J shed 3 bases, with 15 bases lying between them. The CDR3 is made up of 15 amino acids. The CDR3 DNA follows: TGTGCCAGCAGCCAGACAGGAGAGATAACAGATACGCAGTATTTT. It codes for CASSQTGEITDTQYF.

The chain employs TRBV6-1 and TRBJ2-3; weak D call: TRBD2 (5 bases). The CDR3 loop spans 11 amino acids. The germline V gene has CDR1 MNHNS and CDR2 SASEGT. Trimming removed 8 bases from V and 5 bases from J, with 8 bases in between. The CDR3 sequence: CASARGDTQYF. CDR3 bases: TGTGCCAGCGCCCGGGGAGATACGCAGTATTTT.

This clonotype was recorded at least ten times. The rearrangement links TRBV5-1 to TRBJ2-5; TRBD1 matches 12 bases. Germline assignment: CDR1 SGHRS and CDR2 YFSETQ. The V gene end was trimmed by 1 base and the J gene end by 7 bases; junction bases not matched to a gene: 8. This CDR3 comprises 16 residues. The CDR3 coding sequence is TGCGCCAGCAGCTTGTGGGGGACAGGGGGCGAGGTGACCCAGTACTTC. This encodes CASSLWGTGGEVTQYF.

This clonotype turned up a few times. The chain is built from TRBV7-2 and TRBJ2-3; D may be TRBD1 or TRBD2 (5 bases each). V was clipped by 3 bases and J by 6 bases, with 13 bases between them. Germline V gives CDR1 SGHTA, CDR2 FQGNSA. There are 14 residues in the CDR3. The CDR3 protein is CASSFRDQRDTQYF. The CDR3 DNA follows: TGTGCCAGCAGCTTCCGGGACCAGCGGGATACGCAGTATTTT. The entire variable domain, with the rest obtained from reference TRBV7-2 and TRBJ2-3, is as follows: GAGVSQSPSNKVTEKGKDVELRCDPISGHTALYWYRQSLGQGLEFLIYFQGNSAPDKSGLPSDRFSAERTGGSVSTLTIQRTQQEDSAVYLCASSFRDQRDTQYFGPGTRLTVL.

This clonotype was observed a handful of times. J is TRBJ1-5 and V is TRBV2, with unresolved D. Germline V gene sequence: CDR1 SNHLY, CDR2 FYNNEI. The V and J ends lost 7 bases and 2 bases respectively, with 12 bases between them. The CDR3 consists of 14 residues. This CDR3 is CASKAFGGNQPQHF. CDR3 coding DNA: TGTGCCAGCAAGGCTTTCGGGGGCAATCAGCCCCAGCATTTT.

In the case of this clonotype: A single base separates this from a much larger clone, so it may be a read error. The CDR3 carries no conserved terminal phenylalanine or tryptophan, so it likely arises from a read error. V gene TRBV6-6 combines with J gene TRBJ1-1; TRBD1 might be the D (5 bases). Germline values: CDR1 MNHNY, CDR2 SVGAGI (reference sequence). The V end was cut by 7 bases, the J end by 5 bases, with 8 bases between. CDR3 size: 11 residues. CDR3 coding DNA: TGTGCCAGCAACTCAGGGACTGAAGCTTTCTGT. This translates into CASNSGTEAFC.

There are many counts of this clonotype. J is TRBJ1-5 and V is TRBV20-1; D perhaps matches TRBD1 (6 bases). The germline V gene encodes CDR1 DFQATT and CDR2 SNEGSKA (reference sequence). The CDR3 has 14 amino acids. V was shortened by 6 bases and J by 5 bases, with 17 bases between the two germline ends. For the CDR3, the DNA is TGCAGTGCGGATACAGGGTTTCGGGATCAGCCCCAGCATTTT. Its protein is CSADTGFRDQPQHF.

Of note for this clonotype: It may be a read error: a sequence one base away is much more abundant. The gene calls are TRBV7-9 and TRBJ1-4, with D maybe TRBD1 (5 bases). There are 13 residues in the CDR3. Per germline, CDR1 SEHNR and CDR2 FQNEAQ (reference sequence). The chain's CDR3 is CASSSDRNEKPFF. The CDR3 DNA follows: TGTGCCAGCAGCAGCGACAGAAATGAAAAACCGTTTTTT. Using reference TRBV7-9 and TRBJ1-4 for the parts outside the CDR3, the full variable domain is DTGVSQNPRHKITKRGQNVTFRCDPISEHNRLYWYRQTLGQGPEFLTYFQNEAQLEKSRLLSDRFSAERPKGSFSTLEIQRTEQGDSAMYLCASSSDRNEKPFFGSGTQLSVL.

This clonotype was counted ten times or more. The chain links TRBV29-1 to TRBJ1-1; weak D call: TRBD1 (5 bases). The germline CDR1 and CDR2 sequences are SQVTM and ANQGSEA. Trimming left V 2 bases short and J 5 bases short, with 12 bases between. The CDR3 loop spans 13 amino acids. DNA of the CDR3: TGCAGCGTTGAAAGGGTGGGGGGGACTGAAGCTTTCTTT. Protein: CSVERVGGTEAFF.

As regards this clonotype: Since the CDR3 does not end with the conserved phenylalanine or tryptophan, this likely comes from a read error. The genes are TRBV12-3 or TRBV12-4 and TRBJ2-7; either TRBD1 or TRBD2 may fit D (5 bases each). The CDR3 length is 14 residues. The V and J ends lost 2 bases and 5 bases respectively, with 13 bases between them. In nucleotides, the CDR3 is TGTGCCAGCAGTTTATCCGGGACGTCTAACGAGCAGTACCTC. Its protein product is CASSLSGTSNEQYL.

There are a few counts of this clonotype. Here the CDR3 DNA reads TGCGCCAGCAGTGATCCCCAGAACACTGAAGCTTTCTTT. Amino acid sequence: CASSDPQNTEAFF. The chain carries TRBV10-1 and TRBJ1-1; D is ambiguous. CDR1 WNHNN and CDR2 SYGVQD come from the germline V gene (reference sequence). Deletions cut 3 bases from V and 1 base from J, with 6 bases between. The CDR3 loop spans 13 amino acids.

There are a few counts of this clonotype. V usage is TRBV15 and J usage is TRBJ2-3; 8 positions agree with TRBD2. This CDR3 contains 16 residues. The V and J ends lost 0 bases and 6 bases, in that order; junction bases with no gene match: 8. Germline values: CDR1 LNHNV, CDR2 YYDKDF (reference sequence). CDR3 region: CATSRDGGTSRDTQYF. CDR3 bases: TGTGCCACCAGCAGAGACGGGGGGACTAGTAGGGATACGCAGTATTTT.

This clonotype was seen at least ten times. The CDR3 nucleotides read TGTGCCAGTAGTCTCCGGACAGGGCTTCTTCAAGAGACCCAGTACTTC. Amino acid sequence: CASSLRTGLLQETQYF. The J gene is TRBJ2-5, the V gene TRBV19; 8 bases fit TRBD1. Germline V gene data show CDR1 as LNHDA and CDR2 as SQIVND (reference sequence). Trimming took 5 bases from V and 2 from J; bases not matched to a gene: 10. CDR3 length: 16 residues.

This clonotype was seen ten or more times. V and J are TRBV19 and TRBJ1-1; TRBD1 matches at 7 bases. CDR3 length: 16 amino acids. The germline V gene has CDR1 LNHDA and CDR2 SQIVND (reference sequence). Losses at the gene ends were 4 bases for V and 1 base for J; bases not matched to a gene: 9. CDR3 sequence: CASSKSGRGPNTEAFF. The CDR3 nucleotides are TGTGCCAGTAGTAAAAGTGGAAGGGGGCCGAACACTGAAGCTTTCTTT.